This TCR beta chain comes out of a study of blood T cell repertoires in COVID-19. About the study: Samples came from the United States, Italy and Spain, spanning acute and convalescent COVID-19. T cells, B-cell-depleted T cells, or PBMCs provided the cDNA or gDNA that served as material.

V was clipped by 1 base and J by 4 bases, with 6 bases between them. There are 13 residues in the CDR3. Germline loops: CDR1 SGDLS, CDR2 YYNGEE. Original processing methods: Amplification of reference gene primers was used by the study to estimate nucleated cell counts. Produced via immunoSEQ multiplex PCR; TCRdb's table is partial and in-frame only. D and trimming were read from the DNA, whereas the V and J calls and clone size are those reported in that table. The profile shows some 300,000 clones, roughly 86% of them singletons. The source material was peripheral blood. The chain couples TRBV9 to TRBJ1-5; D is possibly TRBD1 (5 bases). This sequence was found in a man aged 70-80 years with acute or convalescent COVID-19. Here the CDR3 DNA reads TGTGCCAGCAGCGTAAGGGGTAATCAGCCCCAGCATTTT. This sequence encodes CASSVRGNQPQHF.